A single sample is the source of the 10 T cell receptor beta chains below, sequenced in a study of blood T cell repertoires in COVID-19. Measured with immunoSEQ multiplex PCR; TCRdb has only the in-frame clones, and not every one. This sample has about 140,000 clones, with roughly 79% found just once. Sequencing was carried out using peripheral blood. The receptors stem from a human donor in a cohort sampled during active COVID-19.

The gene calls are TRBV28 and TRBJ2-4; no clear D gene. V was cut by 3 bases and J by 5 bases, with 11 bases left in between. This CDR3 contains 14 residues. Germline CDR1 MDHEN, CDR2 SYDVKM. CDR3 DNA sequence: TGTGCCAGCAGTTTTGTGGGCGTCCAAAACATTCAGTACTTC. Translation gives CASSFVGVQNIQYF. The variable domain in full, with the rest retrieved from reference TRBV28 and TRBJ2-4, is DVKVTQSSRYLVKRTGEKVFLECVQDMDHENMFWYRQDPGLGLRLIYFSYDVKMKEKGDIPEGYSVSREKKERFSLILESASTNQTSMYLCASSFVGVQNIQYFGAGTRLSVL.

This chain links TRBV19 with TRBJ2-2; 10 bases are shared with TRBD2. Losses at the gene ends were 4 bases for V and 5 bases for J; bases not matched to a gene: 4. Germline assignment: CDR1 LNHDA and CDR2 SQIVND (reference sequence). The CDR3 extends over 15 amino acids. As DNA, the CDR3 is TGTGCCAGTAGTACTAGCGGGAGTTGGACCGGGGAGCTGTTTTTT. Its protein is CASSTSGSWTGELFF.

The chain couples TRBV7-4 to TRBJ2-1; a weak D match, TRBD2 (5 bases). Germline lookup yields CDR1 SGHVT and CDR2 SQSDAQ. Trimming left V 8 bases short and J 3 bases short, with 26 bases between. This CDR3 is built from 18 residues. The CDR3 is CASLAHHRRTSNYNEQFF. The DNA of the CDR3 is TGTGCCAGCCTAGCCCACCACCGGAGAACGTCAAACTACAATGAGCAGTTCTTC.

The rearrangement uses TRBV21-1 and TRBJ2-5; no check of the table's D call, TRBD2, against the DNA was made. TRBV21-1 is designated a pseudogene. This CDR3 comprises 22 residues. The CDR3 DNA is TGTGCCAGCAGCAAAGGAACCGGGAGGTCAGGAGTGGGAATAATGGGTGGGATTGGAAAGTACTTC. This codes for CASSKGTGRSGVGIMGGIGKYF.

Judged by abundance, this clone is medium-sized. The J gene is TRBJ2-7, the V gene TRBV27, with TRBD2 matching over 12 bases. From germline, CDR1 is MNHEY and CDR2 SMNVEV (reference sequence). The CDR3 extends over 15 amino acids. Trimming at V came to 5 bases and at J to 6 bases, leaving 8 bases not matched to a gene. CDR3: CASSPRLAGDREQYF. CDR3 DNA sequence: TGTGCCAGCAGTCCCCGACTAGCGGGAGATCGCGAGCAGTACTTC.

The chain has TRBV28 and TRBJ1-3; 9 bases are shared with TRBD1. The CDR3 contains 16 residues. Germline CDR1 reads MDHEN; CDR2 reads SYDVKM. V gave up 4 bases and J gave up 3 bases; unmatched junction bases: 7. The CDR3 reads CASSSTGTGIGNTIYF. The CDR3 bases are TGTGCCAGCAGTTCCACCGGGACAGGGATTGGAAACACCATATATTTT.

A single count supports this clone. DNA for the CDR3: TGTGCCAGCAGCTTAGAGGGGCTGCAAAGCACAGATACGCAGTATTTT. Residues: CASSLEGLQSTDTQYF. The V and J genes are TRBV11-2 and TRBJ2-3; D possibly corresponds to TRBD1 (5 bases). Trimming pared 0 bases from V and 0 bases from J, leaving 10 bases between. The CDR3 has 16 residues. CDR1 is SGHAT, CDR2 FQNNGV, per germline.

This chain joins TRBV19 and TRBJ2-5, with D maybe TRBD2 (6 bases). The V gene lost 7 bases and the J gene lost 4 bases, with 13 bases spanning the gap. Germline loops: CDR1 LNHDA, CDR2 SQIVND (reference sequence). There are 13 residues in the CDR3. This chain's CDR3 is CASKPEGLETQYF. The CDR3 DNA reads TGTGCCAGTAAGCCGGAGGGCCTAGAGACCCAGTACTTC. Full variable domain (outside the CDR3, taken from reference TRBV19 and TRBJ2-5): DGGITQSPKYLFRKEGQNVTLSCEQNLNHDAMYWYRQDPGQGLRLIYYSQIVNDFQKGDIAEGYSVSREKKESFPLTVTSAQKNPTAFYLCASKPEGLETQYFGPGTRLLVL.

In DNA, the CDR3 is TGTGCCAGCATCCAGACTAGCGGGGCAGATACGCAGTATTTT. The encoded protein is CASIQTSGADTQYF. J is TRBJ2-3 and V is TRBV5-5; 11 bases match TRBD2. With V trimmed by 6 bases and J by 4 bases, 4 bases remained unmatched. The CDR3 has 14 amino acids. CDR1 and CDR2 from the germline V gene are SGHKS and YYEKEE (reference sequence).

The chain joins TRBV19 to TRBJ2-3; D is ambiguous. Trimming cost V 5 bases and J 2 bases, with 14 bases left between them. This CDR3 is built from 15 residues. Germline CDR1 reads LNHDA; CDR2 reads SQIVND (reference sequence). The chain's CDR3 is CASSPLGVFTDTQYF. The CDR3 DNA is TGTGCCAGTAGTCCTCTCGGAGTTTTCACAGATACGCAGTATTTT.